This T cell receptor beta chain was captured in a study of cytomegalovirus exposure and HLA in healthy donors. The CDR3 is made up of 11 amino acids. Trimming removed 4 bases at V and 2 bases at J, with 5 bases between. The V gene's germline CDR1 is GTSNPN and CDR2 SVGIG (reference sequence). Amplification used 60 Vbeta primers and 13 Jbeta primers. Assay used: immunoSEQ multiplex PCR; TCRdb lists only in-frame clones, some missing. The sample yields approximately 140,000 clones, approximately 85% seen once. This sequence originates from a man over 45 in good health and CMV-seropositive. This chain links TRBV30 with TRBJ2-5; D gene unclear. The sample was PBMCs. For the CDR3, the DNA is TGTGCCTGGAACTTGCAAGAGACCCAGTACTTC. It yields the protein CAWNLQETQYF.